Sequencing of this T cell receptor beta chain was carried out in a study of spatial heterogeneity in lung cancer. V lost 3 bases, J lost 11 bases, and 17 bases lay in between. Germline assignment: CDR1 SGHAT and CDR2 FQDESV (reference sequence). The CDR3 consists of 13 residues. TCRdb reanalysed the 5' RACE reads using MiXCR and keeps one entry per CDR3 protein. Of fewer than 20,000 distinct CDR3 sequences in the sample, 19% were seen once. Time point indicated: sample taken at primary tumor resection. No cells were sorted before sequencing. The whole RNA sequenced was extracted from tumor, nontumor lung or frozen PBMC. A total of some 70 untreated early-stage non-small cell lung cancer patients served as donors.

This sample comprised PBMCs, obtained at surgery. This sequence was found in a male donor with early-stage non-small cell lung cancer. The V and J genes are TRBV11-1 and TRBJ2-7; no reliable D call. CDR3 loop: CASSFLSDGVKYF. CDR3 nucleotide sequence: TGTGCCAGCAGCTTCCTCTCCGACGGCGTCAAGTACTTC.